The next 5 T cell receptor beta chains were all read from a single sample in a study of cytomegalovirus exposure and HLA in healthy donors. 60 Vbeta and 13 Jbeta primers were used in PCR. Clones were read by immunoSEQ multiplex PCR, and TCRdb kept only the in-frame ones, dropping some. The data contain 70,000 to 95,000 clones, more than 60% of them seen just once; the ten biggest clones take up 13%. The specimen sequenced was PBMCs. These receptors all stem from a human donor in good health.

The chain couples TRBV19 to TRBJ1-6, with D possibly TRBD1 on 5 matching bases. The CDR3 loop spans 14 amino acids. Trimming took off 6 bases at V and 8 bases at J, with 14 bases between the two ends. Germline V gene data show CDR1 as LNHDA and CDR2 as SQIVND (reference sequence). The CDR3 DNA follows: TGTGCCAGTAGCCCCCGGGGAGGGGATTCACCCCTCCACTTT. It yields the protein CASSPRGGDSPLHF.

Here the CDR3 DNA reads TGTGCCAGCAGCTTAGCTTTTGGGACAGGGTATGAAGCTTTCTTT. Translating gives CASSLAFGTGYEAFF. The V call is TRBV11-2, the J call TRBJ1-1, with 9 bases matching TRBD1. The ends lost 1 base at V and 7 bases at J; junction bases unmatched: 7. The germline V gene encodes CDR1 SGHAT and CDR2 FQNNGV. CDR3 length equals 15 residues. The full variable domain, completed using reference TRBV11-2 and TRBJ1-1, is EAGVAQSPRYKIIEKRQSVAFWCNPISGHATLYWYQQILGQGPKLLIQFQNNGVVDDSQLPKDRFSAERLKGVDSTLKIQPAKLEDSAVYLCASSLAFGTGYEAFFGQGTRLTVV.

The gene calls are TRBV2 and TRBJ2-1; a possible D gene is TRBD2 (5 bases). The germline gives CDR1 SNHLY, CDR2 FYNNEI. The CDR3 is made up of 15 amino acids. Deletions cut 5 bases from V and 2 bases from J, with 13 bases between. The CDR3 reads CASSPRAGAYNEQFF. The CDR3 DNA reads TGTGCCAGCAGTCCAAGGGCCGGGGCCTACAATGAGCAGTTCTTC.

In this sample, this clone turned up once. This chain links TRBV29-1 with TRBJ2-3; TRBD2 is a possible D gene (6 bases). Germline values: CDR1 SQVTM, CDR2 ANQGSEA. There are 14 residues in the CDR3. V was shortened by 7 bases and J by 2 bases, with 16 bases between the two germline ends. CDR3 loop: CSGYSGGITDTQYF. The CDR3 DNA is TGCAGCGGGTATAGTGGGGGGATCACAGATACGCAGTATTTT.

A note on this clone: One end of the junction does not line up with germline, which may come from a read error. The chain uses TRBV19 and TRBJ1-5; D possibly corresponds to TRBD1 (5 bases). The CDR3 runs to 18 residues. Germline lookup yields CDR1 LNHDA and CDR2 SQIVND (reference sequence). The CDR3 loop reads CASSIWGGQENSNQPQNF. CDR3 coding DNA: TGTGCCAGTAGTATCTGGGGAGGACAAGAAAATAGCAATCAGCCCCAGAATTTT.